This record looks at one T cell receptor (beta chain) sequence and its context. Some clones are missing from TCRdb's copy, which holds only in-frame ones; the method was immunoSEQ multiplex PCR. The sample gives 90,000 to 110,000 clones, about 90% of which show up once; 4% to 5.5% is in the top ten. The sample comes from a study of T cell responses to AZD1222 COVID-19 vaccine. The sequencing used peripheral blood, collected 28 days after the second AZD1222 dose. The clonotype was recovered from an adult who received the AZD1222 COVID-19 vaccine.

This chain's CDR3 is CASSFRANEQFF. The CDR3 coding sequence is TGTGCCAGCAGCTTTCGCGCCAATGAGCAGTTCTTC. The J gene is TRBJ2-1, the V gene TRBV11-3; D remains unclear. There are 12 residues in the CDR3. Germline V gives CDR1 SGHNT, CDR2 YENEEA. The V and J ends lost 3 bases and 6 bases respectively, with 6 bases between them. The whole variable domain, remainder taken from reference TRBV11-3 and TRBJ2-1, is EAGVVQSPRYKIIEKKQPVAFWCNPISGHNTLYWYLQNLGQGPELLIRYENEEAVDDSQLPKDRFSAERLKGVDSTLKIQPAELGDSAVYLCASSFRANEQFFGPGTRLTVL.